This T cell receptor beta chain derives from a study of response to subunit inactivated influenza vaccine (dated by TCRdb to about 2018). Regarding the study in general: Deep quantitative profiling of the T cell receptor repertoire was used in the study to follow responses to a trivalent subunit inactivated influenza vaccine. The research as a whole found: According to the authors, only a limited number of new T cells may be recruited by each seasonal influenza vaccination.

This clonotype was picked up one time. Its target antigen remains unknown. No much larger clone exists at a distance of one base, and base qualities are not known. One read provides weak support. Library prep was done by RT-PCR. Reads for this sample came from an Illumina HiSeq 2500. TCRdb ran its own pipeline on the public reads, namely fastp trimming at Q25 and MiXCR clone calling, and kept in-frame beta chains. When rows share a CDR3 protein, they turn into one entry using the most common DNA and genes. For this sample there are about half a million distinct CDR3 sequences; about 25% appear just once. The top ten hold around 2% of the sample. CDR1 and CDR2 (SGHVS, FNYEAQ) derive from the germline V gene. Between the V and J ends, shortened by 1 base and 1 base respectively, the junction contains 9 bases. Inclusive of the bounding cysteine and phenylalanine, the CDR3 is 15 residues long. Only the CDR3 DNA is retained, 45 bases long and in frame from the first base.

Recombination joined TRBV7-6 with TRBJ2-3, with a weak D call of TRBD1 (5 bases match). The receptor comes from a middle-aged man who received an inactivated influenza vaccine. Donor details come from another sample of the same person, matched by shared clones. The sample here was CD4+ T cells sorted from PBMCs, taken more than 4 days after vaccination. The nucleotide sequence is TGTGCCAGCAGCTTAGAGGGGTCTGGCACAGATACGCAGTATTTT. It is translated as CASSLEGSGTDTQYF.